This T cell receptor beta chain was obtained from a study of technical replicates of blood from several donors. Profiling relied on immunoSEQ multiplex PCR, and the TCRdb table lists in-frame clones only, not all of them. The sample carries tens of thousands of clones, approximately 90% recorded once. This CDR3 comprises 14 residues. CDR1 is KGHSH and CDR2 is LQKENI in the germline V gene. V lost 3 bases and J lost 8, with 16 bases in between. The TCR comes from a human donor in good health. Some clones in this sample may be carry-over from other donors' samples. Sequenced sample: PBMCs. The J gene is TRBJ1-1, the V gene TRBV18; no clear D. For the CDR3, the DNA is TGTGCCAGCTCACCCTCCTCGAGAGGCGACGAAGCTTTCTTT. This encodes CASSPSSRGDEAFF.